Below are 4 T cell receptor beta chains sequenced from a single sample in a study of T cells in Graves' hyperthyroidism and ophthalmopathy. TCR beta CDR3 sequences were amplified from RNA transcripts. Carried out on the TCR CDR3, a first-round RT-PCR used the HTBI primer set. TCRdb reprocessed the multiplex PCR reads with MiXCR, giving one entry per CDR3 protein. There are fewer than 550,000 distinct CDR3 sequences in the sample; 15% to 18% occur only once, and roughly 15% lies in the top ten. The sequenced material came from blood. The source is a woman aged 18-29 years with Graves' hyperthyroidism.

This clonotype has at least ten counts. The gene calls are TRBV12-3 or TRBV12-4 and TRBJ2-2, with 7 nucleotides matching TRBD2. Trimming at V came to 5 bases and at J to 6 bases, leaving 6 bases not matched to a gene. The CDR3 consists of 14 residues. CDR3 loop: CASSPSGLAGELFF. The CDR3 DNA sequence: TGTGCCAGCAGTCCATCCGGACTAGCCGGGGAGCTGTTTTTT.

This clonotype was picked up a small number of times. The chain carries TRBV14 and TRBJ2-7, with D possibly matching TRBD1 (5 bases). The V end was cut by 2 bases, the J end by 3 bases, with 8 bases between. This CDR3 region has 13 residues. Germline CDR1 reads SGHDN; CDR2 reads FVKESK. CDR3 amino acids: CASSQLDNYEQYF. CDR3 DNA sequence: TGTGCCAGCAGCCAACTGGACAACTACGAGCAGTACTTC.

The genes are TRBV6-1 and TRBJ1-1; perhaps TRBD1 as D (6 bases). This CDR3 comprises 14 residues. With 10 bases removed from V and 7 bases from J, the gap between germline ends came to 22 bases. CDR1 is MNHNS, CDR2 SASEGT, per germline. CDR3 loop: CATTGAGARNEAFF. The CDR3 coding sequence is TGTGCCACCACTGGGGCAGGGGCAAGGAATGAAGCTTTCTTT.

The chain combines TRBV19 with TRBJ2-7; D possibly corresponds to TRBD1 (6 bases). The CDR3 is 15 residues long. Trimming took off 1 base at V and 0 bases at J, with 10 bases between the two ends. In germline, CDR1 is LNHDA, CDR2 SQIVND (reference sequence). CDR3 amino acids: CASSIVTGLSYEQYF. The DNA for the CDR3 is TGTGCCAGTAGTATAGTGACAGGCCTCTCCTACGAGCAGTACTTC.